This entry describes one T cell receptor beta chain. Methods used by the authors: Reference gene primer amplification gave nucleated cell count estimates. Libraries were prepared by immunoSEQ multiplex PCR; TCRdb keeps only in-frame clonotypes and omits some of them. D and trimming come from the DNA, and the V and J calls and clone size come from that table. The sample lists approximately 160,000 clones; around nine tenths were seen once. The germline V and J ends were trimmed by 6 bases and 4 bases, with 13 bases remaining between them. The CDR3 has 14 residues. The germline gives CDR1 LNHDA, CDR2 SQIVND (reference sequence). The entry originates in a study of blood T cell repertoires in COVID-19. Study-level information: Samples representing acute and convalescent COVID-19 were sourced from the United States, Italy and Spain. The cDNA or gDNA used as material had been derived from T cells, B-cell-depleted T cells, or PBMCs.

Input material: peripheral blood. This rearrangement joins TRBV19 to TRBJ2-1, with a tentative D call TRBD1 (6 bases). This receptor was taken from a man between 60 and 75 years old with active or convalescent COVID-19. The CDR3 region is CASSPGQSYNEQFF. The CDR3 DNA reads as TGTGCCAGTAGCCCAGGACAGAGTTACAATGAGCAGTTCTTC.